Described below is a single TCR beta chain sequence and its context. This clonotype appeared once. Its antigen is unknown. The CDR3 carries no conserved terminal phenylalanine or tryptophan, so it likely arises from a read error. The library relied on 5' RACE. The sequencer listed for this sample is Illumina HiSeq 2500. A second PCR of roughly 7 to 12 cycles was run with a J-beta primer mix and a sample-barcoded 5' primer. A unique molecular identifier was introduced onto each TCR beta cDNA molecule by a template-switch 5' adaptor carrying 12 random nucleotides. Each sample yielded at least 3 million CDR3-containing paired-end reads. All of the RNA was converted into first-strand cDNA using the Mint cDNA synthesis kit, with a TRBC-specific oligonucleotide serving as the primer. All cDNA was treated with uracil-DNA glycosylase and then went through a first 18-cycle PCR with the universal primers M1SS and BC2_uni_R. On the authors' methods: For normalization, 1 million high-quality reads, each with a distinct molecular identifier, were randomly selected from each sample. Instead of being binned into consensus sequences, reads that shared molecular identifiers were thrown out. MiTCR, with a Q25 quality threshold and the strictest error-elimination algorithm, was used for CDR3 identification, clonotype clustering and error correction. Lower-bound total TCR beta diversity was estimated with a nonparametric unseen species model using Euler transformation. Using fastp at Q25 and MiXCR, TCRdb reprocessed the public reads and kept productive beta chains. For every CDR3 protein sequence, its rows merge into one entry that carries the most common genes and DNA. The V and J calls were not made by the authors but by TCRdb's processing. The sample includes nearly 800,000 distinct CDR3 sequences, with around a quarter observed a single time. Under 4.5% of the sample comes from the top ten.

The data originate from a study of blood T cells in healthy people across ages (dated by TCRdb to 2015 to 2017). Some background on the complete study: Template switching captured roughly one uniquely barcoded TCR beta cDNA molecule per two T cells in model experiments. The donors were divided into four age groups: young (average about 16 years), middle-aged (approximately 39), aged (roughly 66) and long-lived (around 87). For two donors (one aged 18 to 30 and one aged 80 or older), the study analyzed two additional independent replicas of 1 million unique cDNA reads from the same blood draw. Age-related changes in TCR beta repertoire diversity were measured in the study by deep sequencing normalized with unique cDNA molecular identifiers.

Study-wide findings and limitations: There was a strong correlation between observed TCR beta diversity and the percentage of naive T cells measured by flow cytometry. Observed TCR beta diversity per million T cells fell roughly linearly with age, and a significant reduction was already apparent by age around 36. Estimates of total diversity based on one million sequenced T cells were considered lower bounds and underestimates. The CMV infection status of donors was not known, potentially confounding age-related changes in expanded clonotypes. Compared with the aged group, more naive CD4+ T cells, fewer expanded clones and increased TCR diversity were shown by the long-lived group, suggesting age selection. Because profiling used bulk unsorted PBMCs, naive and antigen-experienced compartments could not be compared conclusively.

The donors were roughly 40 Caucasian individuals from Russia, aged 6 to 90 years, who were systemically healthy. About 9.1 milliliters of peripheral blood were collected from each donor into EDTA-treated Vacutainer tubes. Ficoll-Paque density-gradient centrifugation was used to isolate PBMCs, with at least 7 million obtained per sample. Trizol reagent was used to extract total RNA from the PBMCs, yielding at least 5 micrograms per sample. For every donor, an aliquot of PBMCs went through flow cytometry to measure the percentages of naive CD45RAhigh/CD27high T cells. Separately, the same data were catalogued under a study of T cells of mothers and their children. Per that second paper: Nine systemically healthy Caucasian individuals served as donors, namely three mothers together with their six children. cDNA synthesis used all of the extracted RNA, with 1.5 ug of RNA in each 15 ul reaction. In the second PCR, the M1S primer added sample barcodes and 2-4 random nucleotides. Over 10 million TCR beta CDR3 reads came from each mother, compared with some 3 million reads from each child. Thymic selection similarly shapes TCR recombination output in related and unrelated pairs, with minor effect from inherited differences. Normalized repertoire overlap was always slightly but never significantly higher in related than unrelated mother-child pairs. With a sensitivity of 90 to 100 clones per million clonotypes, no persistent microchimeric T cell clones were detected. In the study, deep NGS was used to compare the TCR beta repertoires of mothers and children, and features distinguishing related mother-child pairs from unrelated individuals were sought. Mothers averaged roughly 40 +/- 4 years of age and children averaged roughly 10 +/- 4 years. Libraries were sequenced on Illumina HiSeq 2000 with 100+100 nt paired-end reads after adapter ligation with NEBNext reagents. Mother and child libraries were prepared a month apart and sequenced in separate runs to prevent cross-contamination. Each donor had between about 500,000 and 2,300,000 distinct TCR beta clonotypes identified. Naive TCR beta clonotypes were estimated from low-frequency clonotypes matched to each donor's FACS-determined naive share, without sorting.

The sequencing sample was made of blood. This clonotype was sampled from a boy younger than 18 in good health.

The CDR3 region has the sequence CASSLEAGVMDTQYS. The DNA reads as follows: TGTGCCAGCAGCTTGGAGGCGGGGGTGATGGATACGCAGTATTCT. The chain is encoded by TRBV5-4 joined to TRBJ2-3, with 7 central nucleotides matching TRBD2. The CDR3 region is 15 residues in length, termini included. Just the 45-base CDR3 DNA is kept, in frame starting at base 1. CDR1 and CDR2 (SGHNT, YYREEE) derive from the germline V gene (reference sequence). Here V drops 0 bases and J drops 6 bases, and the junction holds 7 bases not matched to any gene.